Listed below are T cell receptor beta chains from one sample, sequenced in a study of cytomegalovirus exposure and HLA in healthy donors. Clones were sequenced by immunoSEQ multiplex PCR, and TCRdb holds only the in-frame ones, with some missing. The sample lists about 180,000 clones; about 77% were seen once. Source material: PBMCs. These receptors were obtained from a woman between 25 and 40 years old in good health and CMV-seropositive. Both conserved end residues are part of each CDR3. Fields, in order: CDR3 DNA, CDR3 protein, D gene, J gene, clone size, V gene. D genes are given only for firm matches. Clone size appears in some rows only: once, few, many, or a class for an expanded clone.

CDR3nt: TGTGCCAGCAGGCCCGACAGGGTAAGTAATTCACCCCTCCACTTT
CDR3aa: CASRPDRVSNSPLHF
d_gene: -
j_gene: TRBJ1-6
abundance: -
v_gene: TRBV21-1

CDR3nt: TGTGCCAGCTCCCACGGGGAGACCCAGTACTTC
CDR3aa: CASSHGETQYF
d_gene: -
j_gene: TRBJ2-5
abundance: -
v_gene: TRBV18

CDR3nt: TGCGCCAGCAGCATCCGACAGGGGACTGAAGCTTTCTTT
CDR3aa: CASSIRQGTEAFF
d_gene: TRBD1
j_gene: TRBJ1-1
abundance: -
v_gene: TRBV5-1

CDR3nt: TGCGCCAGCGACAGGGGGGATCACTACGAGCAGTACTTC
CDR3aa: CASDRGDHYEQYF
d_gene: TRBD1
j_gene: TRBJ2-7
abundance: -
v_gene: TRBV5-1

CDR3nt: TGTGCCGGGGGGGGGAGATACGAGCAGTACTTC
CDR3aa: CAGGGRYEQYF
d_gene: TRBD2
j_gene: TRBJ2-7
abundance: -
v_gene: TRBV10-3

CDR3nt: TGTGCCAGCAGCGACTTTGAGGTCTCCTATAATTCACCCCTCCACTTT
CDR3aa: CASSDFEVSYNSPLHF
d_gene: -
j_gene: TRBJ1-6
abundance: -
v_gene: TRBV5-4

CDR3nt: TGTGCCAGCACCCCGGACAGGGTCGGCTACGAGCAGTACTTC
CDR3aa: CASTPDRVGYEQYF
d_gene: TRBD1
j_gene: TRBJ2-7
abundance: once
v_gene: TRBV28

CDR3nt: TGCGCCAGCAGCTTGACCGGGACAGGCACAGATACGCAGTATTTT
CDR3aa: CASSLTGTGTDTQYF
d_gene: TRBD1
j_gene: TRBJ2-3
abundance: -
v_gene: TRBV5-1

CDR3nt: TGTGCCAGCAGCCTCCTTAGGGGCCGATCGGGTCACGAGCAGTACTTC
CDR3aa: CASSLLRGRSGHEQYF
d_gene: -
j_gene: TRBJ2-7
abundance: few
v_gene: TRBV11-2

CDR3nt: TGTGCCAGCAGCCCCCCCCGGGACAGGGTTATCGATGAGCAGTTCTTC
CDR3aa: CASSPPRDRVIDEQFF
d_gene: TRBD1
j_gene: TRBJ2-1
abundance: -
v_gene: TRBV11-2

CDR3nt: TGTGCCAGCAGCCCCCCCCGGACAGGCGGCAATGAGCAGTTCTTC
CDR3aa: CASSPPRTGGNEQFF
d_gene: TRBD1
j_gene: TRBJ2-1
abundance: -
v_gene: TRBV7-9

CDR3nt: TGTGCCAGCCGGGCAGGGGCGCCCGGGGAGCTGTTTTTT
CDR3aa: CASRAGAPGELFF
d_gene: -
j_gene: TRBJ2-2
abundance: few
v_gene: TRBV6-5